This T cell receptor (beta chain) was recovered during a study of blood T cell repertoires in COVID-19. The V and J ends lost 2 bases and 3 bases respectively, with 8 bases between them. The CDR3 runs 13 residues. Germline V lookup: CDR1 MNHNS, CDR2 SASEGT. Clones were read by immunoSEQ multiplex PCR, and TCRdb kept only the in-frame ones, dropping some. Among over 250,000 clones listed, 88% were seen once. The sequence was obtained from a woman aged 25-40 years with acute or convalescent COVID-19. The sequenced sample consisted of peripheral blood. The chain carries TRBV6-1 and TRBJ2-7, with D uncertain. The CDR3 loop is CASSEQSNYEQYF. CDR3 nucleotide sequence: TGTGCCAGCAGTGAACAATCCAACTACGAGCAGTACTTC.